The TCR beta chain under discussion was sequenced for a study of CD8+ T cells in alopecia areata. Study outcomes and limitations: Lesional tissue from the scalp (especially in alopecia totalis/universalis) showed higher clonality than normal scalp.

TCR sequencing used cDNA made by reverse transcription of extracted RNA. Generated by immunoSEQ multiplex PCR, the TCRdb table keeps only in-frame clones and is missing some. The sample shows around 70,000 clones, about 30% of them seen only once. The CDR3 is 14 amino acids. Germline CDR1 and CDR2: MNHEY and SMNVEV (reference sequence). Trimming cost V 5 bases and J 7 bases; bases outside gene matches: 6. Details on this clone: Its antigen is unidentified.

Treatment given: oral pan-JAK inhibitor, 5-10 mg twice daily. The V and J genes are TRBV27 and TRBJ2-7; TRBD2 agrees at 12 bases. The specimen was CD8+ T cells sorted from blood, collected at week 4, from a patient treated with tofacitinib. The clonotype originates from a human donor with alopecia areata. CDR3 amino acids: CASSETSGRWEQYF. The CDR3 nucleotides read TGTGCCAGCAGTGAGACTAGCGGGAGATGGGAGCAGTACTTC.